This record concerns one TCR beta chain sequence. CDR1 is MNHEY and CDR2 is SVGAGI in the germline V gene. Trimming took off 2 bases at V and 7 bases at J, with 8 bases between the two ends. The CDR3 is made up of 13 amino acids. This sample was taken from a study of cytomegalovirus exposure and HLA in healthy donors. The PCR used 60 Vbeta and 13 Jbeta primers. Profiled with immunoSEQ multiplex PCR; TCRdb holds only in-frame clones, not every one. Of under 200,000 clones in the sample, approximately 81% are singletons; the top ten hold approximately 2%. The source material was PBMCs. The origin of this receptor is a woman aged 18-29 years in good health and CMV-seropositive. The rearrangement links TRBV6-5 to TRBJ1-4; no clear D gene. In DNA, the CDR3 is TGTGCCAGCAGTTACGCGGTCTTTGAAAAACTGTTTTTT. It translates to CASSYAVFEKLFF.